The 9 T cell receptor beta chains below were found in one sample sequenced in a study of T cells after yellow fever vaccination. A single record per CDR3 protein comes from TCRdb applying MiXCR to the 5' RACE reads. Of 110,000 to 150,000 distinct CDR3 sequences listed, 6.6% are singletons. This material consisted of CD4+ T cells sorted from PBMCs, taken 10 days after the yellow fever booster vaccination. The receptors were gathered from a man aged 25 to 40 who received the YFV17D yellow fever vaccine.

This clonotype was seen at least ten times. This chain uses TRBV23-1 with TRBJ2-7; 7 bases are a match to TRBD1. TRBV23-1 is an ORF, with its function uncertain. This CDR3 comprises 11 residues. Trimming cost V 4 bases and J 12 bases; bases outside gene matches: 6. The CDR3 sequence: CASSRRQGAYF. CDR3 nucleotide sequence: TGCGCCAGCAGTCGTCGACAGGGCGCGTACTTC.

This clonotype was seen many times. The chain recombines TRBV12-3 or TRBV12-4 with TRBJ1-3; tentatively, D is TRBD1 (5 bases). V was trimmed by 5 bases and J by 9 bases, leaving 11 bases between them. This CDR3 is 12 amino acids long. Here the CDR3 reads CASSRQFSTIYF. The CDR3 DNA reads as TGTGCCAGCAGTCGACAGTTTTCCACCATATATTTT.

The sample holds many counts of this clonotype. The V and J genes are TRBV5-1 and TRBJ2-5, with D possibly being TRBD2 (5 bases). This CDR3 region has 12 residues. Trimming left V 3 bases short and J 10 bases short, with 13 bases between. Per germline, CDR1 SGHRS and CDR2 YFSETQ. The CDR3 nucleotides are TGCGCCAGCAGCTCAACCTCCCGGGACCAGTACTTC. This encodes CASSSTSRDQYF.

Only a few counts were recorded for this clonotype. The V gene is TRBV27, the J gene TRBJ1-2; TRBD1 might be the D (5 bases). CDR1 is MNHEY and CDR2 is SMNVEV in the germline V gene (reference sequence). Between the trimmed V and J ends, which lost 8 bases and 10 bases, there was a span of 32 bases. The CDR3 has 17 residues. CDR3: CASGLVGLGADGEDYTF. CDR3 sequence (DNA): TGTGCCAGCGGGCTCGTAGGACTAGGGGCCGACGGTGAGGACTACACCTTC.

This clonotype was recorded at least ten times. The V gene is TRBV7-2, the J gene TRBJ1-2; D is possibly TRBD1 (5 bases). Looked up from germline, CDR1 is SGHTA and CDR2 is FQGNSA. CDR3 length equals 17 residues. Trimming took 4 bases from V and 0 from J, leaving 18 bases between them. The CDR3 here is CASSYSSGTGANYGYTF. CDR3 DNA sequence: TGTGCCAGCAGCTACTCTTCCGGGACCGGAGCTAACTATGGCTACACCTTC.

Comment on this clonotype: A much larger clone sits a single nucleotide away, making a read error possible. The CDR3 bases are TGTGCCAGCAGCCAAAGCGCGAGGGCGGGGGGAAGATACGAGCAGTACTTC. Protein product: CASSQSARAGGRYEQYF. V usage is TRBV4-2 and J usage is TRBJ2-7; 8 nucleotides match TRBD2. The CDR3 runs 17 residues. The V gene's germline CDR1 is LGHNA and CDR2 YNFKEQ. V was pared by 2 bases and J by 4 bases, with 13 bases of the junction left unmatched.

Many counts were recorded for this clonotype. The CDR3 nucleotides read TGCGCCAGCAGCTTCGGGGGACAGCCCAATGAGCAGTTCTTC. Translation gives CASSFGGQPNEQFF. J is TRBJ2-1 and V is TRBV5-1; D perhaps matches TRBD1 (7 bases). Trimming took off 2 bases at V and 6 bases at J, with 12 bases between the two ends. CDR3 length: 14 residues. Germline CDR1 is SGHRS and CDR2 is YFSETQ.

Note on this clonotype: This clone may be a read error of a much larger clone one base away. The missing conserved phenylalanine or tryptophan at the end of this CDR3 makes a read error likely. The V gene is TRBV6-1, the J gene TRBJ2-7, with D possibly TRBD1 on 6 matching bases. The V and J ends lost 6 bases and 7 bases respectively, with 22 bases between them. Germline CDR1 MNHNS, CDR2 SASEGT. The CDR3 extends over 15 amino acids. CDR3 loop: CASRSAGGKGGEQYY. The CDR3 DNA is TGTGCCAGCAGATCCGCTGGGGGTAAAGGGGGAGAGCAGTACTAC.

This clonotype has ten or more counts. The V gene is TRBV20-1, the J gene TRBJ2-2; a weak D match, TRBD2 (5 bases). Germline CDR1 and CDR2: DFQATT and SNEGSKA (reference sequence). Trimming took off 2 bases at V and 4 bases at J, with 11 bases between the two ends. The CDR3 runs to 14 residues. The CDR3 spells CSARRAAGTGELFF. The CDR3 bases are TGCAGTGCTAGACGGGCCGCGGGCACCGGGGAGCTGTTTTTT.